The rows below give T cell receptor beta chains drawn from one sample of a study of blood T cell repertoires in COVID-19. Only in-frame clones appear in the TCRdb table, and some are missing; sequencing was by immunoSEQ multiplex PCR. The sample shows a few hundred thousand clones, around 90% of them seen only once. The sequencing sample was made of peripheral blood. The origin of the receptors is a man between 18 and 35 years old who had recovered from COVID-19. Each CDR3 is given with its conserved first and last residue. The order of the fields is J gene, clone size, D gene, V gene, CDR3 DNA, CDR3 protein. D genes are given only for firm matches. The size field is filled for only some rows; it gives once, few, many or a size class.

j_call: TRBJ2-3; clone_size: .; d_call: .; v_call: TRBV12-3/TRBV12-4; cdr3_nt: TGTGCCAGCAGTGTTACTGGCACAGATACGCAGTATTTT; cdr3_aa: CASSVTGTDTQYF
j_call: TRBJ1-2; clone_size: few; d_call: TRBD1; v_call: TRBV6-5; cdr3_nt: TGTGCCAGCACCACGACAGGGACGGGTGGCTACACCTTC; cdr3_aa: CASTTTGTGGYTF
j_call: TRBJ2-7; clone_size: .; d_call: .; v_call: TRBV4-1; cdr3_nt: TGCGCCAGCAGCTCCACTGAGCCTGACAGGAACTACGAGCAGTACTTC; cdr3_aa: CASSSTEPDRNYEQYF
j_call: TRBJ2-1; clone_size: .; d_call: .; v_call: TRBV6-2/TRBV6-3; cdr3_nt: TGTGCCAGCAGTTACTCGTACGGCAATGAGCAGTTCTTC; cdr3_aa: CASSYSYGNEQFF
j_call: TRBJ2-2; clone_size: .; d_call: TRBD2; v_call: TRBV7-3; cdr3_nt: TGTGCCAGCAGTTTTGGACTAGCGGGGAACACCGGGGAGCTGTTTTTT; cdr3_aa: CASSFGLAGNTGELFF
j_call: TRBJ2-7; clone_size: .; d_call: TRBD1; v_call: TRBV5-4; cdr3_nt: TGTGCCAGCAGCTTGGGGGAGGGACAGGGACCCTACGAGCAGTACTTC; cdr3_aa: CASSLGEGQGPYEQYF
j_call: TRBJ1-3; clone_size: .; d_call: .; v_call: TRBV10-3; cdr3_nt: TGTGCCATCCGGCAGGGTGGGATGTCTGGAAACACCATATATTTT; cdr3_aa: CAIRQGGMSGNTIYF
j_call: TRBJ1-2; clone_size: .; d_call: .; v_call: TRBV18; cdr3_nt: TGTGCCAGCTCAATCAGACAGATTGATGGCTACACCTTC; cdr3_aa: CASSIRQIDGYTF
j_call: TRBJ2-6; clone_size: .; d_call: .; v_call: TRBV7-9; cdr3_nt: TGTGCCAGCAGCTTCAGCGGACAGTCCTCTGGGGCCAACGTCCTGACTTTC; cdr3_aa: CASSFSGQSSGANVLTF
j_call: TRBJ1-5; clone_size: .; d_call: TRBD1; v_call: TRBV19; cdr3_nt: TGTGCCAGTAGTATAGGTTTACAGGGGTATAGCAATCAGCCCCAGCATTTT; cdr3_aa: CASSIGLQGYSNQPQHF
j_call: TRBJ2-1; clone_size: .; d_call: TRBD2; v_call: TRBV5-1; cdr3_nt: TGCGCCAGCAGCTCCCGGACTAGCGAAGATTACAATGAGCAGTTCTTC; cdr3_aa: CASSSRTSEDYNEQFF
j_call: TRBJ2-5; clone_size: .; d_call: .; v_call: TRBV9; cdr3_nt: TGTGCCAGCAGCGTAGGGACTTTCGATCAAGAGACCCAGTACTTC; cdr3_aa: CASSVGTFDQETQYF
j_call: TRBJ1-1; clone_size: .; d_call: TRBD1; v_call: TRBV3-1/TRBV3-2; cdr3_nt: TGTGCCAGCAGCTCCCGACAGGGTGTCACTGAAGCTTTCTTT; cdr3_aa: CASSSRQGVTEAFF